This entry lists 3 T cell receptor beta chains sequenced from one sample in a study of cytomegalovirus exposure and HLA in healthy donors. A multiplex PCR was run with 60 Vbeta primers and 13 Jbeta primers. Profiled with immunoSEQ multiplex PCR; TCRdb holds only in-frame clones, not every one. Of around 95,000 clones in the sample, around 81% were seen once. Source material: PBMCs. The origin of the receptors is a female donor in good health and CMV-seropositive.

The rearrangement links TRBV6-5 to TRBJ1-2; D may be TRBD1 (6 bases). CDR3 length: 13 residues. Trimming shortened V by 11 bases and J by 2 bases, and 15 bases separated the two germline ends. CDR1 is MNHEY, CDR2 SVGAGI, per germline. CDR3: CAAWGRSNYGYTF. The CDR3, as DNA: TGTGCCGCCTGGGGGCGGTCGAACTATGGCTACACCTTC.

In DNA form, the CDR3 reads TGTGCCAGATACGGACTAGCGGGGTACAATGAGCAGTTCTTC. Its protein product is CARYGLAGYNEQFF. The chain has TRBV30 and TRBJ2-1; TRBD2 aligns across 12 bases. This CDR3 is built from 14 residues. Germline CDR1 is GTSNPN and CDR2 is SVGIG (reference sequence). V was clipped by 8 bases and J by 4 bases; unmatched bases: 6. The whole variable domain, filled in from reference TRBV30 and TRBJ2-1, reads SQTIHQWPATLVQPVGSPLSLECTVEGTSNPNLYWYRQAAGRGLQLLFYSVGIGQISSEVPQNLSASRPQDRQFILSSKKLLLSDSGFYLCARYGLAGYNEQFFGPGTRLTVL.

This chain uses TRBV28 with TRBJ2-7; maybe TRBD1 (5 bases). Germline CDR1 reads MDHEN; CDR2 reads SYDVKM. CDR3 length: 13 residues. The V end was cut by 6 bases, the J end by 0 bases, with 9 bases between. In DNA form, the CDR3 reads TGTGCCAGCAGAAAGACAGCCTCCTACGAGCAGTACTTC. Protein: CASRKTASYEQYF.